What follows are 16 T cell receptor beta chains derived from one specimen sequenced in a study of blood T cells in healthy people across ages. A sample-barcoded 5' primer and a J-beta primer mix were used in a second PCR of roughly 7 to 12 cycles. A single record per CDR3 protein comes from TCRdb applying MiXCR to the 5' RACE reads. In the table there are 900,000 to 950,000 distinct CDR3 sequences, 25% to 35% of which are singletons. The same sample was also used in a study of T cells of mothers and their children.

Sequences were obtained from blood. The source is a woman in her forties in good health.

The sample holds many counts of this clonotype. The chain combines TRBV20-1 with TRBJ2-7, with D possibly being TRBD2 (5 bases). Germline CDR1 reads DFQATT; CDR2 reads SNEGSKA (reference sequence). The germline V and J ends were trimmed by 1 base and 0 bases, with 13 bases remaining between them. The CDR3 loop spans 15 amino acids. The CDR3 is CSARGLSEGSYEQYF. DNA for the CDR3: TGCAGTGCTAGAGGTCTTAGCGAGGGCTCCTACGAGCAGTACTTC.

The chain combines TRBV6-6 with TRBJ1-1, with no clear D. V was trimmed by 5 bases and J by 11 bases, leaving 18 bases between them. Germline CDR1 reads MNHNY; CDR2 reads SVGAGI (reference sequence). The CDR3 has 13 residues. The CDR3 DNA follows: TGTGCCAGCAGTCCCCAGACCCCCCGGCCGGCTTTCTTT. This codes for CASSPQTPRPAFF.

This clonotype has a count of ten or more. The rearrangement links TRBV12-3 or TRBV12-4 to TRBJ2-6, with D unresolved. V was trimmed by 6 bases and J by 3 bases, leaving 6 bases between them. This CDR3 contains 13 residues. CDR3 DNA: TGTGCCAGCAGGGTAGTTGGGGCCAACGTCCTGACTTTC. Protein product: CASRVVGANVLTF.

This sequence joins TRBV5-5 and TRBJ1-1, with D hard to call. The CDR3 spans 14 residues. Germline V gives CDR1 SGHKS, CDR2 YYEKEE (reference sequence). V lost 4 bases to trimming and J lost 2 bases, with 12 bases between them. This CDR3 reads CASSRFAPNTEAFF. The CDR3 DNA sequence: TGTGCCAGCAGCCGATTTGCGCCCAACACTGAAGCTTTCTTT.

This clonotype appeared a few times. The CDR3 coding sequence is TGTGCCAGCAGCTCTGCGACAGGGGACGGCTACACCTTC. The encoded protein is CASSSATGDGYTF. V gene TRBV7-6 combines with J gene TRBJ1-2, with 8 bases aligning to TRBD1. Germline V lookup: CDR1 SGHVS, CDR2 FNYEAQ. Trimming at V came to 4 bases and at J to 8 bases, leaving 6 bases not matched to a gene. The CDR3 runs 13 residues.

The chain is built from TRBV28 and TRBJ1-5; no firm D call. CDR1 is MDHEN and CDR2 is SYDVKM in the germline V gene. Deletions cut 4 bases from V and 9 bases from J, with 10 bases between. The CDR3 consists of 12 residues. The CDR3 sequence: CASSSPTVPQHF. DNA of the CDR3: TGTGCCAGCAGTTCCCCGACGGTGCCCCAGCATTTT.

The chain has TRBV10-3 and TRBJ1-2; the D is unclear. This CDR3 has 14 residues. Trimming left V 8 bases short and J 3 bases short, with 16 bases between. Germline loops: CDR1 ENHRY, CDR2 SYGVKD. The CDR3 DNA sequence: TGTGCCATCCCGGGTGCCAGGCCGGACTATGGCTACACCTTC. Translation: CAIPGARPDYGYTF.

The chain links TRBV28 to TRBJ2-5; perhaps TRBD2 as D (5 bases). CDR3 size: 14 residues. Trimming removed 2 bases from V and 1 base from J, with 8 bases in between. From germline, CDR1 is MDHEN and CDR2 SYDVKM. CDR3 residues: CASSLVATQETQYF. Here the CDR3 DNA reads TGTGCCAGCAGTTTAGTAGCGACCCAAGAGACCCAGTACTTC.

In the case of this clonotype: A clone one base away is much larger, so this may be a read error. The J gene is TRBJ1-1, the V gene TRBV29-1, with D unclear. The CDR3 runs 10 residues. The germline gives CDR1 SQVTM, CDR2 ANQGSEA. Trimming stripped 4 bases from V and 3 bases from J, with 3 bases between. CDR3 loop: CSVADTEAFF. The DNA of the CDR3 is TGCAGCGTTGCGGACACTGAAGCTTTCTTT.

Concerning this clonotype itself: Being one base from a much bigger clone, this may be a read error. The chain recombines TRBV29-1 with TRBJ1-2, with a possible D match to TRBD1 (5 bases). V gave up 7 bases and J gave up 4 bases, with 10 bases separating them. The CDR3 runs 11 residues. Germline V gene lookup returns CDR1 SQVTM and CDR2 ANQGSEA. The DNA of the CDR3 is TGCAGCGCAAGCAGGGCCTATGGCTACACCTTC. Protein sequence: CSASRAYGYTF.

This chain connects TRBV12-3 or TRBV12-4 to TRBJ1-5; D is ambiguous. Trimming removed 4 bases from V and 3 bases from J, with 13 bases in between. The CDR3 totals 15 residues. In nucleotides, the CDR3 is TGTGCCAGCAGTTCAGAGTCGACCCCCAATCAGCCCCAGCATTTT. Protein product: CASSSESTPNQPQHF.

Regarding this clonotype: With a much larger clone just one base away, this may be a read error. This rearrangement joins TRBV9 to TRBJ2-7; D is possibly TRBD1 or TRBD2 (5 bases each). The CDR3 consists of 14 residues. Deletions cut 4 bases from V and 10 bases from J, with 21 bases between. The germline CDR1 and CDR2 sequences are SGDLS and YYNGEE. CDR3: CASSRSGTGITQYV. The CDR3 DNA follows: TGTGCCAGCAGCAGATCCGGGACGGGGATCACCCAGTACGTC.

This clonotype was seen only a few times. For the CDR3, the DNA is TGTGCCAGCTCACCCCCTACGAGGGAAAAACTGTTTTTT. Protein: CASSPPTREKLFF. The J gene is TRBJ1-4, the V gene TRBV18; unclear D gene. This CDR3 contains 13 residues. Trimming pared 3 bases from V and 8 bases from J, leaving 10 bases between. CDR1 and CDR2 from the germline V gene are KGHSH and LQKENI.

DNA for the CDR3: TGTGCCAGCAGTGACCTTGCGGGGGAAGCTTTCTTT. It is translated as CASSDLAGEAFF. This sequence joins TRBV6-1 and TRBJ1-1; unclear D gene. Germline V gene sequence: CDR1 MNHNS, CDR2 SASEGT. The CDR3 sequence is 12 residues long. V lost 3 bases, J lost 8 bases, and 10 bases lay in between.

The table lists this clonotype with a few counts. A much larger clonotype is one base distant, so this may be a read error. The rearrangement links TRBV4-2 to TRBJ1-2, with D possibly being TRBD1 (6 bases). CDR3 size: 13 residues. CDR1 and CDR2 from the germline V gene are LGHNA and YNFKEQ. CDR3 in DNA: TGTGCCTGCAGCCAAGAGGGGGGTTATGGCTACACCTTC. Residues: CACSQEGGYGYTF.

This clonotype was detected ten times or more. This rearrangement joins TRBV6-2 or TRBV6-3 to TRBJ2-7; 9 bases align to TRBD1. Trimming cost V 5 bases and J 1 base; bases outside gene matches: 6. CDR1 and CDR2 (germline): MNHEY, SVGEGT. This CDR3 has 15 amino acids. CDR3 amino acids: CASSRNRGLSYEQYF. The CDR3 DNA reads as TGTGCCAGCAGTCGGAACAGGGGGCTATCCTACGAGCAGTACTTC.